Listed below are T cell receptor beta chains from one sample, sequenced in a study of blood T cell repertoires in COVID-19. Some clones are missing from TCRdb's copy, which holds only in-frame ones; the method was immunoSEQ multiplex PCR. The data hold under 80,000 clones, with around 87% observed a single time. The sequenced sample was peripheral blood. The receptors derive from a human donor in a cohort sampled during active COVID-19. Both conserved end residues are part of each CDR3. D genes are given only for firm matches. Clone size, where shown, is once, few, many, or a class for clones that have expanded.

abundance: NA; d_gene: NA; v_gene: TRBV10-2; j_gene: TRBJ2-5; CDR3aa: CASSPTGETQYF; CDR3nt: TGCGCCAGCAGTCCGACAGGAGAGACCCAGTACTTC
abundance: once; d_gene: NA; v_gene: TRBV5-4; j_gene: TRBJ2-2; CDR3aa: CASSLAGTQTGELFF; CDR3nt: TGTGCCAGCAGCTTGGCCGGGACACAAACCGGGGAGCTGTTTTTT
abundance: NA; d_gene: TRBD2; v_gene: TRBV3-1/TRBV3-2; j_gene: TRBJ2-7; CDR3aa: CASSQGSGGVYEQYF; CDR3nt: TGTGCCAGCAGCCAAGGTAGCGGGGGGGTCTACGAGCAGTACTTC
abundance: NA; d_gene: NA; v_gene: TRBV6-6; j_gene: TRBJ1-1; CDR3aa: CASSYSSGGHSEAFF; CDR3nt: TGTGCCAGCAGTTACTCGTCCGGAGGGCACTCTGAAGCTTTCTTT
abundance: NA; d_gene: NA; v_gene: TRBV30; j_gene: TRBJ1-6; CDR3aa: CAWSAGANSPLHF; CDR3nt: TGTGCCTGGAGTGCAGGGGCCAATTCACCCCTCCACTTT
abundance: once; d_gene: TRBD2; v_gene: TRBV19; j_gene: TRBJ2-2; CDR3aa: CASSPGLAGPGELFF; CDR3nt: TGTGCCAGTAGCCCGGGACTAGCGGGACCCGGGGAGCTGTTTTTT
abundance: NA; d_gene: NA; v_gene: TRBV10-3; j_gene: TRBJ1-1; CDR3aa: CAMNREVNTEAFF; CDR3nt: TGTGCCATGAACCGAGAGGTGAACACTGAAGCTTTCTTT
abundance: NA; d_gene: NA; v_gene: TRBV5-6; j_gene: TRBJ2-3; CDR3aa: CASSSGASTDTQYF; CDR3nt: TGTGCCAGCAGCTCAGGGGCAAGCACAGATACGCAGTATTTT
abundance: NA; d_gene: TRBD2; v_gene: TRBV6-6; j_gene: TRBJ2-3; CDR3aa: CASSSYFRGGLDTQYF; CDR3nt: TGTGCCAGCAGTTCCTATTTCCGGGGGGGGCTGGATACGCAGTATTTT
abundance: NA; d_gene: NA; v_gene: TRBV2; j_gene: TRBJ1-2; CDR3aa: CASSEQGPLYGYTF; CDR3nt: TGTGCCAGCAGTGAGCAGGGGCCCCTTTATGGCTACACCTTC
abundance: NA; d_gene: TRBD1; v_gene: TRBV5-1; j_gene: TRBJ2-7; CDR3aa: CASSLRQGNMYEQYF; CDR3nt: TGCGCCAGCAGCCTTAGACAGGGCAATATGTACGAGCAGTACTTC
abundance: NA; d_gene: TRBD1; v_gene: TRBV4-1; j_gene: TRBJ1-5; CDR3aa: CASSQGQGASNQPQHF; CDR3nt: TGCGCCAGCAGCCAAGGACAGGGGGCGAGCAATCAGCCCCAGCATTTT
abundance: NA; d_gene: NA; v_gene: TRBV5-1; j_gene: TRBJ2-5; CDR3aa: CASSLAGTGVQGETQYF; CDR3nt: TGCGCCAGCAGCTTGGCCGGAACAGGTGTGCAAGGCGAGACCCAGTACTTC
abundance: NA; d_gene: NA; v_gene: TRBV3-1/TRBV3-2; j_gene: TRBJ2-7; CDR3aa: CASSQGRSYEQYF; CDR3nt: TGTGCCAGCAGCCAGGGCAGAAGCTACGAGCAGTACTTC
abundance: NA; d_gene: NA; v_gene: TRBV19; j_gene: TRBJ2-6; CDR3aa: CASSIIGAGANVLTF; CDR3nt: TGTGCCAGTAGTATAATAGGGGCCGGGGCCAACGTCCTGACTTTC
abundance: few; d_gene: TRBD1; v_gene: TRBV3-1/TRBV3-2; j_gene: TRBJ1-6; CDR3aa: CASSPKGAFSYNSPLHF; CDR3nt: TGTGCCAGCAGCCCTAAGGGGGCGTTTTCCTATAATTCACCCCTCCACTTT
abundance: once; d_gene: TRBD2; v_gene: TRBV3-1/TRBV3-2; j_gene: TRBJ2-3; CDR3aa: CASSQDRYSGGLTDTQYF; CDR3nt: TGTGCCAGCAGCCAAGACCGATATAGCGGGGGTTTAACAGATACGCAGTATTTT
abundance: few; d_gene: NA; v_gene: TRBV29-1; j_gene: TRBJ2-7; CDR3aa: CSVRMQVDYEQYF; CDR3nt: TGCAGCGTTCGGATGCAGGTGGACTACGAGCAGTACTTC
abundance: NA; d_gene: NA; v_gene: TRBV6-2/TRBV6-3; j_gene: TRBJ1-2; CDR3aa: CASSAPGRAYGYTF; CDR3nt: TGTGCCAGCAGTGCCCCCGGGAGAGCCTATGGCTACACCTTC
abundance: NA; d_gene: TRBD1; v_gene: TRBV9; j_gene: TRBJ2-7; CDR3aa: CASSVGGQGSYEQYF; CDR3nt: TGTGCCAGCAGCGTAGGGGGACAGGGCTCCTACGAGCAGTACTTC
abundance: NA; d_gene: TRBD1; v_gene: TRBV5-8; j_gene: TRBJ1-5; CDR3aa: CASSPDRDQPQHF; CDR3nt: TGTGCCAGCAGCCCAGACAGGGACCAGCCCCAGCATTTT
abundance: NA; d_gene: NA; v_gene: TRBV4-1; j_gene: TRBJ1-1; CDR3aa: CASILTTGNTEAFF; CDR3nt: TGCGCCAGCATTCTTACGACAGGTAACACTGAAGCTTTCTTT
abundance: NA; d_gene: TRBD1; v_gene: TRBV18; j_gene: TRBJ1-1; CDR3aa: CASSPPGQGNTEAFF; CDR3nt: TGTGCCAGCTCACCACCAGGACAGGGAAACACTGAAGCTTTCTTT
abundance: NA; d_gene: NA; v_gene: TRBV14; j_gene: TRBJ2-7; CDR3aa: CASSILGEQYF; CDR3nt: TGTGCCAGCAGTATTCTAGGCGAGCAGTACTTC
abundance: NA; d_gene: TRBD1; v_gene: TRBV11-3; j_gene: TRBJ1-1; CDR3aa: CASSRDSYTPEAFF; CDR3nt: TGTGCCAGCAGTCGGGACAGCTACACACCCGAAGCTTTCTTT
abundance: once; d_gene: TRBD1; v_gene: TRBV18; j_gene: TRBJ1-1; CDR3aa: CASSSNTRTGMNTEAFF; CDR3nt: TGTGCCAGCTCATCCAACACCCGGACAGGAATGAACACTGAAGCTTTCTTT
abundance: NA; d_gene: TRBD1; v_gene: TRBV25-1; j_gene: TRBJ2-7; CDR3aa: CASSSSGGYEQYF; CDR3nt: TGTGCCAGCAGTAGTTCAGGGGGCTACGAGCAGTACTTC
abundance: NA; d_gene: NA; v_gene: TRBV10-3; j_gene: TRBJ2-3; CDR3aa: CAISESNIAADTQYF; CDR3nt: TGTGCCATCAGTGAGTCTAACATAGCGGCAGATACGCAGTATTTT
abundance: NA; d_gene: NA; v_gene: TRBV4-1; j_gene: TRBJ2-3; CDR3aa: CASSPAGDTQYF; CDR3nt: TGCGCCAGCAGCCCGGCAGGAGATACGCAGTATTTT
abundance: NA; d_gene: TRBD1; v_gene: TRBV4-3; j_gene: TRBJ1-6; CDR3aa: CASSQETGVVSPLHF; CDR3nt: TGCGCCAGCAGCCAAGAAACAGGGGTGGTTTCACCCCTCCACTTT
abundance: NA; d_gene: TRBD2; v_gene: TRBV13; j_gene: TRBJ2-3; CDR3aa: CASSLEGLAGISTDTQYF; CDR3nt: TGTGCCAGCAGCTTAGAAGGACTAGCGGGGATTAGCACAGATACGCAGTATTTT
abundance: NA; d_gene: TRBD1; v_gene: TRBV7-9; j_gene: TRBJ1-1; CDR3aa: CASSPPGTARGTEAFF; CDR3nt: TGTGCCAGCAGCCCCCCCGGGACAGCGAGAGGTACTGAAGCTTTCTTT
abundance: NA; d_gene: NA; v_gene: TRBV28; j_gene: TRBJ2-6; CDR3aa: CASSPELAGANVLTF; CDR3nt: TGTGCCAGCAGCCCCGAGCTAGCTGGGGCCAACGTCCTGACTTTC
abundance: NA; d_gene: NA; v_gene: TRBV18; j_gene: TRBJ1-1; CDR3aa: CASSPRSGARGTEAFF; CDR3nt: TGTGCCAGCTCACCACGGAGCGGGGCCCGAGGGACTGAAGCTTTCTTT
abundance: NA; d_gene: NA; v_gene: TRBV7-9; j_gene: TRBJ1-2; CDR3aa: CASSLNSGINYGYTF; CDR3nt: TGTGCCAGCAGCTTAAATTCGGGGATTAACTATGGCTACACCTTC
abundance: NA; d_gene: NA; v_gene: TRBV5-8; j_gene: TRBJ1-5; CDR3aa: CASSLVRGSNQPQHF; CDR3nt: TGTGCCAGCAGCTTGGTCAGGGGAAGCAATCAGCCCCAGCATTTT
abundance: NA; d_gene: TRBD2; v_gene: TRBV7-8; j_gene: TRBJ2-1; CDR3aa: CASSSGLAGVDEQFF; CDR3nt: TGTGCCAGCAGCTCGGGACTAGCGGGTGTCGATGAGCAGTTCTTC
abundance: NA; d_gene: TRBD1; v_gene: TRBV11-2; j_gene: TRBJ2-2; CDR3aa: CASRTGGTNTGELFF; CDR3nt: TGTGCCAGCAGGACAGGGGGGACGAACACCGGGGAGCTGTTTTTT
abundance: NA; d_gene: NA; v_gene: TRBV7-2; j_gene: TRBJ1-2; CDR3aa: CASSLVSYGYTF; CDR3nt: TGTGCCAGCAGCTTAGTGAGCTATGGCTACACCTTC
abundance: NA; d_gene: TRBD1; v_gene: TRBV5-1; j_gene: TRBJ2-7; CDR3aa: CASTRTPGQGYEQYF; CDR3nt: TGCGCCAGCACCCGAACACCGGGACAGGGCTACGAGCAGTACTTC
abundance: NA; d_gene: NA; v_gene: TRBV7-3; j_gene: TRBJ1-2; CDR3aa: CASSREGGPYGYTF; CDR3nt: TGTGCCAGCAGCCGCGAGGGGGGGCCCTATGGCTACACCTTC